This T cell receptor (beta chain) was identified in a study of blood T cell repertoires in COVID-19. About the research overall: Researchers got acute and convalescent COVID-19 samples from the United States, Italy and Spain. Sample material is recorded as cDNA or gDNA derived from T cells, B-cell-depleted T cells, or PBMCs.

Unmatched junction bases numbered 13, after V lost 10 bases and J lost 4 bases. CDR3 length: 15 residues. Germline CDR1 is LNHDA and CDR2 is SQIVND (reference sequence). Original processing methods: Researchers report that nucleated cell counts were estimated from reference gene primer amplification. The data were produced by immunoSEQ multiplex PCR, yet TCRdb's version contains in-frame clones alone and is incomplete. Clone size and V and J calls were adopted from that table, with D and trimming inferred from the DNA. The table records about 120,000 clones, 70% to 90% of them present only once. The sequencing sample was made of peripheral blood. The receptor was isolated from a woman of 80 years or more with acute or convalescent COVID-19. J is TRBJ2-1 and V is TRBV19, with 7 bases matching TRBD2. CDR3 nucleotide sequence: TGTGCCACCCGGCCGAGTGGGGGGGGATACAATGAGCAGTTCTTC. It encodes CATRPSGGGYNEQFF.